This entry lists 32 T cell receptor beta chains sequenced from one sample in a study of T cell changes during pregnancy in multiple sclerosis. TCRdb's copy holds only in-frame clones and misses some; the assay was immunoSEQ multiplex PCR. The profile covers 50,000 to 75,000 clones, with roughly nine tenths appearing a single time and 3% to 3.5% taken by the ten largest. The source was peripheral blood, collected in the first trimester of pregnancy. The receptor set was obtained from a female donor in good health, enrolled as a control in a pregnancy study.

The CDR3 protein is CASSQVQRSWETQYF. In DNA form, the CDR3 reads TGTGCCAGCAGCCAAGTCCAGAGGTCGTGGGAGACCCAGTACTTC. The rearrangement joins TRBV14 to TRBJ2-5; D not resolved. V was clipped by 1 base and J by 5 bases, with 14 bases between them. CDR1 and CDR2 (germline): SGHDN, FVKESK. CDR3 size: 15 residues.

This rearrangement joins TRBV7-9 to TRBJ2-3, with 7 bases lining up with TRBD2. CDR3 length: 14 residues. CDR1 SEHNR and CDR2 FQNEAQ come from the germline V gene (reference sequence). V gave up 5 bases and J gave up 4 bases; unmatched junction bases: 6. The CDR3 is CASSQGTSADTQYF. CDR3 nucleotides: TGTGCCAGCAGCCAGGGAACTAGCGCAGATACGCAGTATTTT.

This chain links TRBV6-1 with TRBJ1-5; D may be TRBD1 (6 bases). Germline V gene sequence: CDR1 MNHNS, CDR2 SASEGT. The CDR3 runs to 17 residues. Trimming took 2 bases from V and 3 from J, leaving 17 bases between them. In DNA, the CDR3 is TGTGCCAGCAGTGAACTTCGGACAGCGGACCTCAATCAGCCCCAGCATTTT. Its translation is CASSELRTADLNQPQHF.

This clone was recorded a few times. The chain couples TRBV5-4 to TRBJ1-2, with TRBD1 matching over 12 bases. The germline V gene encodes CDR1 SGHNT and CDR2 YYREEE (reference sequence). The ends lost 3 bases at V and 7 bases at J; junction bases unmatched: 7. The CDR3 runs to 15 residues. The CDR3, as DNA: TGTGCCAGCAGCTCCGCGGGACAGGGGGCGTCTGGCTACACCTTC. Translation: CASSSAGQGASGYTF.

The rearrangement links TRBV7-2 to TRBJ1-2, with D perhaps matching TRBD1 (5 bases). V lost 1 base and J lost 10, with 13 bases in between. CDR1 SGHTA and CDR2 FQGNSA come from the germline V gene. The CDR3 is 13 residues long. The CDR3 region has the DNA TGTGCCAGCAGCTTAGGGCAGGGTTCAATCTACACCTTC. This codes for CASSLGQGSIYTF.

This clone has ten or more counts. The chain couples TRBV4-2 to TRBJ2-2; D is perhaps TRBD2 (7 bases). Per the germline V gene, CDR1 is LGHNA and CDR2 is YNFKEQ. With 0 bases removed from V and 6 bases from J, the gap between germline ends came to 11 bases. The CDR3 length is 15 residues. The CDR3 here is CASSQDEGGPGELFF. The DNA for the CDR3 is TGTGCCAGCAGCCAAGACGAGGGGGGGCCCGGGGAGCTGTTTTTT.

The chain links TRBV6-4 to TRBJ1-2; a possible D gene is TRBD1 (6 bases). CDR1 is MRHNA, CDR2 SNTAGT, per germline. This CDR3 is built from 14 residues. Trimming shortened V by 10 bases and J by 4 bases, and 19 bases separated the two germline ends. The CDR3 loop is CATQQGFIIYGYTF. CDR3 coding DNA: TGTGCCACCCAACAGGGTTTTATCATCTATGGCTACACCTTC.

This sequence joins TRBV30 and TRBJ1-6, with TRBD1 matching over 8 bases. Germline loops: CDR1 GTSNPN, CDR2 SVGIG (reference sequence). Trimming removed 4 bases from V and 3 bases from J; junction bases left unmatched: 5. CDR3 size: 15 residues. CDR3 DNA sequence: TGTGCCTGGACCCGACAGGGGCTCTATAATTCACCCCTCCACTTT. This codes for CAWTRQGLYNSPLHF. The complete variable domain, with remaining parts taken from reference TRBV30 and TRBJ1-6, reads SQTIHQWPATLVQPVGSPLSLECTVEGTSNPNLYWYRQAAGRGLQLLFYSVGIGQISSEVPQNLSASRPQDRQFILSSKKLLLSDSGFYLCAWTRQGLYNSPLHFGNGTRLTVT.

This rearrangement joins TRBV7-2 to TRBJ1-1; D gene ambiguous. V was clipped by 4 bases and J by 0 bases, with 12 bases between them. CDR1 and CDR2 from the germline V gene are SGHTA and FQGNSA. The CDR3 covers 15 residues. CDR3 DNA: TGTGCCAGCAGCTCCCCTACCTTGATGAACACTGAAGCTTTCTTT. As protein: CASSSPTLMNTEAFF.

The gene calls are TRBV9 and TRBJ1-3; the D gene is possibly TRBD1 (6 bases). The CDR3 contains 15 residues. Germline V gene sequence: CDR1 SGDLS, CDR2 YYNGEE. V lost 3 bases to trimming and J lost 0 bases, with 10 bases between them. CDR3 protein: CASSATGNSGNTIYF. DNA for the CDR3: TGTGCCAGCAGCGCTACAGGGAACTCTGGAAACACCATATATTTT.

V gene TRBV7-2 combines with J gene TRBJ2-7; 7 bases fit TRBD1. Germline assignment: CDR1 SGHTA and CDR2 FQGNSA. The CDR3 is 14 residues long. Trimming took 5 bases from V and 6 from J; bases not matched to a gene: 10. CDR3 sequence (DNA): TGTGCCAGCAGCACCGAAACAGGGGCAGGCGAGCAGTACTTC. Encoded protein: CASSTETGAGEQYF. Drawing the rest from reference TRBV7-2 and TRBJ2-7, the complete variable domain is GAGVSQSPSNKVTEKGKDVELRCDPISGHTALYWYRQSLGQGLEFLIYFQGNSAPDKSGLPSDRFSAERTGGSVSTLTIQRTQQEDSAVYLCASSTETGAGEQYFGPGTRLTVT.

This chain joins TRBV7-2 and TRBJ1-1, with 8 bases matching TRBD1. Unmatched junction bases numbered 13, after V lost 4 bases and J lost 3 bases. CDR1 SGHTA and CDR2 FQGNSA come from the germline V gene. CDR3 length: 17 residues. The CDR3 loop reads CASSSKSGQGADTEAFF. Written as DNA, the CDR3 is TGTGCCAGCAGCTCTAAGTCCGGACAGGGCGCGGACACTGAAGCTTTCTTT. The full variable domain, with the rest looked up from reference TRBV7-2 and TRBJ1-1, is GAGVSQSPSNKVTEKGKDVELRCDPISGHTALYWYRQSLGQGLEFLIYFQGNSAPDKSGLPSDRFSAERTGGSVSTLTIQRTQQEDSAVYLCASSSKSGQGADTEAFFGQGTRLTVV.

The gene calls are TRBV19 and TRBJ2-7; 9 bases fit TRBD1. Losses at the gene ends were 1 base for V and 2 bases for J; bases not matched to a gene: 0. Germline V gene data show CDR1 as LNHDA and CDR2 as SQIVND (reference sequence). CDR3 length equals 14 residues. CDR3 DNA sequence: TGTGCCAGTAGTATAGGACAGGGGGCCTACGAGCAGTACTTC. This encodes CASSIGQGAYEQYF.

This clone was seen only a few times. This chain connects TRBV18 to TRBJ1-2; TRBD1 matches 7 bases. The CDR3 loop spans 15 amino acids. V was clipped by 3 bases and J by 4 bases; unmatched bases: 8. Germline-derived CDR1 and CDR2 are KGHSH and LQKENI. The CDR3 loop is CASSPGQGGSYGYTF. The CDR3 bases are TGTGCCAGCTCACCTGGGCAGGGGGGCTCCTATGGCTACACCTTC.

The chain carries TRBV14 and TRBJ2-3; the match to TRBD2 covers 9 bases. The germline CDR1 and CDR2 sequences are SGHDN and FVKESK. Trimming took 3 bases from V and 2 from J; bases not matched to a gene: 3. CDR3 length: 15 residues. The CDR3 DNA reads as TGTGCCAGCAGCCAGCGGGGGGGCCCCACAGATACGCAGTATTTT. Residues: CASSQRGGPTDTQYF.

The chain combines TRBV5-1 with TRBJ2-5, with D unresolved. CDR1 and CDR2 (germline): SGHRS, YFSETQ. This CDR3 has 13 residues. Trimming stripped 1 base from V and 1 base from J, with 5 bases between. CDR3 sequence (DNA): TGCGCCAGCAGCTTGACTGCCCAAGAGACCCAGTACTTC. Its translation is CASSLTAQETQYF.

The DNA for the CDR3 is TGCGCCAGCAGCTGGGGCGGCGTCGGAAGCTCGAGCTCCTACGAGCAGTACTTC. Encoded protein: CASSWGGVGSSSSYEQYF. The chain links TRBV5-1 to TRBJ2-7, with D perhaps matching TRBD1 (5 bases). V was trimmed by 3 bases and J by 0 bases, leaving 22 bases between them. Germline-derived CDR1 and CDR2 are SGHRS and YFSETQ. The CDR3 has 18 residues.

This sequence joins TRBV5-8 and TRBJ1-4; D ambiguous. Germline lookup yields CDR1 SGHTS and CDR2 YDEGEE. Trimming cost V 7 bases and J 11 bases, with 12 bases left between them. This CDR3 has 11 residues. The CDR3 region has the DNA TGTGCCAGCCCCGACTCGCGTAAACTGTTTTTT. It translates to CASPDSRKLFF.

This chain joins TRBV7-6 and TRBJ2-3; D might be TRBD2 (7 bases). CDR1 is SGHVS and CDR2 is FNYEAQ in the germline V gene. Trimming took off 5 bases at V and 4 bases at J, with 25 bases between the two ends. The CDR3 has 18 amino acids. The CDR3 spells CASSQGRGGGRMSDTQYF. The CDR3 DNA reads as TGTGCCAGCAGCCAAGGGCGTGGGGGCGGGAGAATGTCAGATACGCAGTATTTT.

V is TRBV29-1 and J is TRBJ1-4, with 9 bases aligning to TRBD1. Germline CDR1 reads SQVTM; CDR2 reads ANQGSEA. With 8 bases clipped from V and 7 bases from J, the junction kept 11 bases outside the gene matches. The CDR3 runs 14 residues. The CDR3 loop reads CSIRDDRGSEKLFF. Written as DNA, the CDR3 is TGCAGCATCCGCGATGACAGGGGGAGTGAAAAACTGTTTTTT.

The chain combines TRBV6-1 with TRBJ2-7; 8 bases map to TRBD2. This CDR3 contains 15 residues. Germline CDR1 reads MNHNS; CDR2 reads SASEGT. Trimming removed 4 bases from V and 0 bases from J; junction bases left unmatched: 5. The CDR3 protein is CASSVTSGDSYEQYF. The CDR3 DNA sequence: TGTGCCAGCAGTGTTACTAGCGGTGACTCCTACGAGCAGTACTTC.

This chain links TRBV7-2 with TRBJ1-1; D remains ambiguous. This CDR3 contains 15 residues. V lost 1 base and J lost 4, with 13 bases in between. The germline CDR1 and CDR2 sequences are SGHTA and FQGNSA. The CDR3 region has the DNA TGTGCCAGCAGCTTAGTTATTGGTTCGGGCACTGAAGCTTTCTTT. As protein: CASSLVIGSGTEAFF.

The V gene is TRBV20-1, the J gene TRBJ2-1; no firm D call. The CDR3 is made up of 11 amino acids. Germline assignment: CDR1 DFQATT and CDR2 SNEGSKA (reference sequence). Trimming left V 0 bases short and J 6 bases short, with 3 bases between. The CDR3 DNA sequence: TGCAGTGCTAGAGACGTCAATGAGCAGTTCTTC. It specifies CSARDVNEQFF.

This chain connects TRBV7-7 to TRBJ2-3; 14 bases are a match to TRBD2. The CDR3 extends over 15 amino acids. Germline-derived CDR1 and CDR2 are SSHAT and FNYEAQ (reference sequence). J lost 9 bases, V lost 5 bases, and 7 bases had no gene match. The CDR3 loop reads CASSPTSGRAETQYF. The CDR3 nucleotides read TGTGCCAGCAGCCCGACTAGCGGGAGGGCCGAAACGCAGTATTTT.

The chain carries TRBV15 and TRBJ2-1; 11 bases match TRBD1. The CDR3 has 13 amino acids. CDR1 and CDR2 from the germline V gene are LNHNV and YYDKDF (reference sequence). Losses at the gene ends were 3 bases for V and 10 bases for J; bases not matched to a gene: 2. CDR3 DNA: TGTGCCACCAGCAGGGACAGGGGGCGGGAGCAGTTCTTC. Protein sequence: CATSRDRGREQFF.

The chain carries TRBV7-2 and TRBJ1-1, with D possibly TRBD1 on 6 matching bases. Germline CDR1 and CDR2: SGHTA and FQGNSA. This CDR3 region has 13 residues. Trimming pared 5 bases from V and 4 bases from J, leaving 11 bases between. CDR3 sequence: CASSVRGRTEAFF. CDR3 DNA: TGTGCCAGCAGCGTCAGGGGTCGCACTGAAGCTTTCTTT.

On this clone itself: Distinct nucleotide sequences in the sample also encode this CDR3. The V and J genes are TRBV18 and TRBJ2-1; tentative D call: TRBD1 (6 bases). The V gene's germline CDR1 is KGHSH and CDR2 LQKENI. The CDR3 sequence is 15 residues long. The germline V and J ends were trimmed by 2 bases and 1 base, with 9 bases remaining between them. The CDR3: CASSPGQGSYNEQFF. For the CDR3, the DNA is TGTGCCAGCTCACCAGGGCAGGGGTCCTACAATGAGCAGTTCTTC. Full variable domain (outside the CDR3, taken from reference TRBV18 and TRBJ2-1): NAGVMQNPRHLVRRRGQEARLRCSPMKGHSHVYWYRQLPEEGLKFMVYLQKENIIDESGMPKERFSAEFPKEGPSILRIQQVVRGDSAAYFCASSPGQGSYNEQFFGPGTRLTVL.

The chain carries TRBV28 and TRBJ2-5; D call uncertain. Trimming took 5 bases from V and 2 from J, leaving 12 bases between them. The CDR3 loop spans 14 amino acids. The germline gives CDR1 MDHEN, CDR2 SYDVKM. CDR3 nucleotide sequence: TGTGCCAGCAGTCCCAGGCACCCGCAAGAGACCCAGTACTTC. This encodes CASSPRHPQETQYF.

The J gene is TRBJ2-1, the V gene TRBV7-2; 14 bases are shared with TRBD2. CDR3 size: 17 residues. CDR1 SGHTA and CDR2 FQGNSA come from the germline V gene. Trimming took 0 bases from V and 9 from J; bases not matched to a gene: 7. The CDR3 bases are TGTGCCAGCAGCTTAGCCGGGACTAGCGGGGGTCAGGGTGAGCAGTTCTTC. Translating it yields CASSLAGTSGGQGEQFF.

The DNA for the CDR3 is TGTGCCAGCAGTCCGGACTATGGCTACACCTTC. Its translation is CASSPDYGYTF. V and J are TRBV2 and TRBJ1-2; no clear D. V lost 5 bases and J lost 3, with 4 bases in between. The CDR3 is 11 residues long. Germline values: CDR1 SNHLY, CDR2 FYNNEI.

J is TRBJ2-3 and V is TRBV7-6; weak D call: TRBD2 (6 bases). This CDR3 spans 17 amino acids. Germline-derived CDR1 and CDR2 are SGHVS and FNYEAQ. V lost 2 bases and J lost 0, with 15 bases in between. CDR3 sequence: CASSLSAGTPSTDTQYF. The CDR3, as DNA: TGTGCCAGCAGCTTATCAGCCGGGACTCCTAGCACAGATACGCAGTATTTT.

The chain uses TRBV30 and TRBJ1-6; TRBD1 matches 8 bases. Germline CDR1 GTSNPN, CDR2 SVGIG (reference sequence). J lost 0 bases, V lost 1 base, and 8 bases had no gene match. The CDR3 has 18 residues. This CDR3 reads CAWSGSGRGLSYNSPLHF. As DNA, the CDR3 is TGTGCCTGGAGTGGTTCGGGCAGGGGGCTCTCCTATAATTCACCCCTCCACTTT.